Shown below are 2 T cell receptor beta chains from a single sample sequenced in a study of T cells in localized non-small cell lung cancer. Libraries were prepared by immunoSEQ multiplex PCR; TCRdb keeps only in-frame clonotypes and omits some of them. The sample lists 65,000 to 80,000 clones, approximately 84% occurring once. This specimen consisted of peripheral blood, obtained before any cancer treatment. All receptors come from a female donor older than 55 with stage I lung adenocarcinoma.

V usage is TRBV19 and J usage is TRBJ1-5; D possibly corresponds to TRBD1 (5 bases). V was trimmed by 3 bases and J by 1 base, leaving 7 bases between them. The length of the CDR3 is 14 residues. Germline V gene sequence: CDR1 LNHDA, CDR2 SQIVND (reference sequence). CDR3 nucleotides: TGTGCCAGTAGTATTCGGGACAGCAATCAGCCCCAGCATTTT. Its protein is CASSIRDSNQPQHF.

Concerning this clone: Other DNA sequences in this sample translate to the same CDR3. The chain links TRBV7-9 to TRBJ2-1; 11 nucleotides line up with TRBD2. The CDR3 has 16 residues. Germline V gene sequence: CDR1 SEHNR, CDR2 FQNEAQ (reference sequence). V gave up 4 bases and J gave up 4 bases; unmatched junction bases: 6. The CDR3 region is CASSSPGTSGYNEQFF. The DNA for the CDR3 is TGTGCCAGCAGCTCCCCTGGGACTAGCGGATACAATGAGCAGTTCTTC.